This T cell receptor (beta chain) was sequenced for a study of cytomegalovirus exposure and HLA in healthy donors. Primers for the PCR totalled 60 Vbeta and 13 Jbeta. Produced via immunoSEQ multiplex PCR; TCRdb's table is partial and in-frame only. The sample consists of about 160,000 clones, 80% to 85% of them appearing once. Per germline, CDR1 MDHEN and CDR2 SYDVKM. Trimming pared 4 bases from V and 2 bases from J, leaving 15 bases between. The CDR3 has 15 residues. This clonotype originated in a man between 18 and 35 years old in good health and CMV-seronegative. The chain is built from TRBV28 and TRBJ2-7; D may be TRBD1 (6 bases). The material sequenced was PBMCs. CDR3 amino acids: CASSSRDKGPYEQYF. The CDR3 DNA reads TGTGCCAGCAGTTCCCGGGACAAGGGACCCTACGAGCAGTACTTC.